This passage covers 20 T cell receptor beta chains from one sample sequenced in a study of T cell responses to AZD1222 COVID-19 vaccine. Sequencing was performed with immunoSEQ multiplex PCR; in TCRdb, only in-frame clones are kept and a portion is missing. There are over 130,000 clones in the sample, with about 2% held by the top ten. Sequenced material: peripheral blood. These receptors originate from an adult in good health.

The chain is built from TRBV7-2 and TRBJ1-5; 9 nucleotides line up with TRBD1. CDR3 length: 16 residues. The ends lost 5 bases at V and 0 bases at J; junction bases unmatched: 5. Germline CDR1 reads SGHTA; CDR2 reads FQGNSA. Written as DNA, the CDR3 is TGTGCCAGCAGCCCTCGGACAGGGGATAGCAATCAGCCCCAGCATTTT. This sequence encodes CASSPRTGDSNQPQHF. The whole variable domain, filled in from reference TRBV7-2 and TRBJ1-5, reads GAGVSQSPSNKVTEKGKDVELRCDPISGHTALYWYRQSLGQGLEFLIYFQGNSAPDKSGLPSDRFSAERTGGSVSTLTIQRTQQEDSAVYLCASSPRTGDSNQPQHFGDGTRLSIL.

The genes are TRBV2 and TRBJ2-3, with D possibly matching TRBD2 (5 bases). V was trimmed by 6 bases and J by 0 bases, leaving 10 bases between them. Germline V gives CDR1 SNHLY, CDR2 FYNNEI. The CDR3 extends over 14 amino acids. DNA for the CDR3: TGTGCCAGCAGGCTAGCCCTTAGCACAGATACGCAGTATTTT. Translating gives CASRLALSTDTQYF. Supplemented by reference TRBV2 and TRBJ2-3, the full variable domain reads EPEVTQTPSHQVTQMGQEVILRCVPISNHLYFYWYRQILGQKVEFLVSFYNNEISEKSEIFDDQFSVERPDGSNFTLKIRSTKLEDSAMYFCASRLALSTDTQYFGPGTRLTVL.

The chain is built from TRBV29-1 and TRBJ2-3; D call uncertain. CDR3 length: 14 amino acids. Between the trimmed V and J ends, which lost 5 bases and 4 bases, there was a span of 16 bases. Looked up from germline, CDR1 is SQVTM and CDR2 is ANQGSEA. The DNA for the CDR3 is TGCAGCGTTAGTGGCGGTCGTCAGGCAGATACGCAGTATTTT. Residues: CSVSGGRQADTQYF.

The rearrangement uses TRBV30 and TRBJ1-1; 8 bases agree with TRBD1. In germline, CDR1 is GTSNPN, CDR2 SVGIG (reference sequence). V trimming: 4 bases; J trimming: 5 bases; junction bases outside the gene matches: 6. The length of the CDR3 is 13 residues. In nucleotides, the CDR3 is TGTGCCTGGACCCTACAGGGGGGGACTGAAGCTTTCTTT. Translation: CAWTLQGGTEAFF.

The chain joins TRBV27 to TRBJ1-6, with 9 bases lining up with TRBD1. V was clipped by 6 bases and J by 0 bases; unmatched bases: 0. CDR3 size: 15 residues. CDR1 and CDR2 from the germline V gene are MNHEY and SMNVEV (reference sequence). CDR3 region: CASRTGGSYNSPLHF. The CDR3 DNA reads TGTGCCAGCAGGACAGGGGGCTCCTATAATTCACCCCTCCACTTT.

The gene calls are TRBV7-9 and TRBJ1-6, with 7 nucleotides matching TRBD1. V dropped 4 bases and J dropped 7; count of bases not matched to a gene: 7. The CDR3 sequence is 15 residues long. The germline V gene encodes CDR1 SEHNR and CDR2 FQNEAQ (reference sequence). CDR3 sequence: CASSYNTGANSPLHF. The CDR3, as DNA: TGTGCCAGCAGCTATAACACAGGGGCAAATTCACCCCTCCACTTT.

This chain uses TRBV5-6 with TRBJ1-1, with D possibly matching TRBD1 (6 bases). With 0 bases removed from V and 0 bases from J, the gap between germline ends came to 12 bases. This CDR3 has 16 residues. CDR1 SGHDT and CDR2 YYEEEE come from the germline V gene. CDR3 loop: CASSLAGRGMNTEAFF. The DNA for the CDR3 is TGTGCCAGCAGCTTGGCGGGGAGGGGGATGAACACTGAAGCTTTCTTT.

The gene calls are TRBV7-8 and TRBJ2-7; D is uncertain. The CDR3 length is 13 residues. The V end was cut by 3 bases, the J end by 3 bases, with 9 bases between. Looked up from germline, CDR1 is SGHVS and CDR2 is FQNEAQ. CDR3 protein: CASSFWIDYEQYF. The CDR3 DNA follows: TGTGCCAGCAGCTTCTGGATCGACTACGAGCAGTACTTC.

The J gene is TRBJ2-2, the V gene TRBV5-4, with D perhaps TRBD1 or TRBD2 (5 bases each). CDR1 is SGHNT and CDR2 is YYREEE in the germline V gene (reference sequence). V lost 4 bases, J lost 0 bases, and 10 bases lay in between. This CDR3 spans 15 amino acids. The CDR3 region is CASSRDLPNTGELFF. CDR3 in DNA: TGTGCCAGCAGCCGGGACCTACCGAACACCGGGGAGCTGTTTTTT. The whole variable domain, filled in from reference TRBV5-4 and TRBJ2-2, reads ETGVTQSPTHLIKTRGQQVTLRCSSQSGHNTVSWYQQALGQGPQFIFQYYREEENGRGNFPPRFSGLQFPNYSSELNVNALELDDSALYLCASSRDLPNTGELFFGEGSRLTVL.

V is TRBV6-6 and J is TRBJ1-5; no definite D call. Between the trimmed V and J ends, which lost 5 bases and 0 bases, there was a span of 5 bases. Germline loops: CDR1 MNHNY, CDR2 SVGAGI (reference sequence). This CDR3 spans 13 amino acids. CDR3 sequence (DNA): TGTGCCAGCAGTCCGTATAGCAATCAGCCCCAGCATTTT. Protein sequence: CASSPYSNQPQHF.

The CDR3 loop reads CASSLEVRRFNSPLHF. The CDR3 coding sequence is TGTGCCAGCAGCTTAGAAGTCCGCAGATTTAATTCACCCCTCCACTTT. The chain carries TRBV7-2 and TRBJ1-6, with D uncertain. CDR3 length: 16 residues. Trimming took off 1 base at V and 6 bases at J, with 13 bases between the two ends. Germline assignment: CDR1 SGHTA and CDR2 FQGNSA.

This chain links TRBV5-1 with TRBJ1-6; 10 bases are shared with TRBD1. This CDR3 region has 16 residues. Germline CDR1 SGHRS, CDR2 YFSETQ. Trimming at V came to 1 base and at J to 7 bases, leaving 5 bases not matched to a gene. The DNA of the CDR3 is TGCGCCAGCAGCTTGAGGACAGGGGGGACAAATTCACCCCTCCACTTT. Translating it yields CASSLRTGGTNSPLHF.

This chain connects TRBV7-9 to TRBJ2-7, with D possibly TRBD2 on 6 matching bases. Germline loops: CDR1 SEHNR, CDR2 FQNEAQ (reference sequence). The CDR3 is 12 residues long. V dropped 4 bases and J dropped 6 bases, with 10 bases sitting between them. CDR3 residues: CASSWGVIEQYF. The CDR3 DNA reads TGTGCCAGCAGCTGGGGGGTGATCGAGCAGTACTTC.

This chain connects TRBV19 to TRBJ1-4; weak D call: TRBD1 (6 bases). Germline loops: CDR1 LNHDA, CDR2 SQIVND (reference sequence). V was pared by 5 bases and J by 8 bases, with 15 bases between. The CDR3 is 14 amino acids. In nucleotides, the CDR3 is TGTGCCAGTAGTTCGGGACATGTGGCGGAAAAACTGTTTTTT. This encodes CASSSGHVAEKLFF.

The genes are TRBV6-5 and TRBJ1-2; D uncertain. The CDR3 runs 12 residues. Trimming pared 9 bases from V and 7 bases from J, leaving 15 bases between. The germline CDR1 and CDR2 sequences are MNHEY and SVGAGI. The CDR3 DNA reads TGTGCCAGGCAGTGGGCCCCCTGTGGCTACACCTTC. It codes for CARQWAPCGYTF.

The V and J genes are TRBV2 and TRBJ2-7, with D uncertain. V shed 6 bases and J shed 5 bases, with 8 bases lying between them. In germline, CDR1 is SNHLY, CDR2 FYNNEI. The length of the CDR3 is 11 residues. The CDR3 is CASRELNEQYF. CDR3 coding DNA: TGTGCCAGCAGGGAGTTGAACGAGCAGTACTTC.

V and J are TRBV3-1 (or the pseudogene TRBV3-2) and TRBJ1-2; a weak D match, TRBD1 (6 bases). Germline V CDR1 and CDR2: LGHDT, YNNKEL (reference sequence). Trimming took off 1 base at V and 6 bases at J, with 9 bases between the two ends. CDR3 length equals 13 residues. The CDR3 here is CASSQAGVHGYTF. The CDR3 coding sequence is TGTGCCAGCAGCCAAGCAGGGGTCCATGGCTACACCTTC.

The chain links TRBV18 to TRBJ1-1; no definite D call. The V end was cut by 2 bases, the J end by 5 bases, with 15 bases between. The germline CDR1 and CDR2 sequences are KGHSH and LQKENI. The CDR3 consists of 15 residues. In DNA form, the CDR3 reads TGTGCCAGCTCACCAGGGAAGGGTTTTGTGACTGAAGCTTTCTTT. Protein sequence: CASSPGKGFVTEAFF.

V is TRBV2 and J is TRBJ1-2; TRBD1 agrees at 7 bases. V gave up 6 bases and J gave up 14 bases; unmatched junction bases: 9. Germline-derived CDR1 and CDR2 are SNHLY and FYNNEI. This CDR3 spans 11 amino acids. CDR3 coding DNA: TGTGCCAGCAGCTTGACAGGGATCGGGACCTTC. Residues: CASSLTGIGTF.

The chain uses TRBV6-5 and TRBJ1-1; possibly TRBD1 for D (6 bases). With 0 bases removed from V and 1 base from J, the gap between germline ends came to 9 bases. The CDR3 runs to 15 residues. Germline loops: CDR1 MNHEY, CDR2 SVGAGI. This CDR3 is CASSYSEGENTEAFF. DNA of the CDR3: TGTGCCAGCAGTTACTCGGAGGGGGAGAACACTGAAGCTTTCTTT.